Following are 26 T cell receptor beta chains from one sample sequenced in a study of T cell responses to AZD1222 COVID-19 vaccine. TCRdb keeps only in-frame clones here, not all; method: immunoSEQ multiplex PCR. Of roughly 150,000 clones listed, over 75% are singletons. The material was peripheral blood, obtained on day 0 of AZD1222 vaccination. Receptors originate from an adult in good health.

The chain links TRBV7-8 to TRBJ2-1; D might be TRBD1 or TRBD2, each matching 5 bases. Trimming shortened V by 4 bases and J by 0 bases, and 16 bases separated the two germline ends. The CDR3 extends over 17 amino acids. Germline CDR1 and CDR2: SGHVS and FQNEAQ. CDR3 nucleotide sequence: TGTGCCAGCAGCTACCCCGAGGGGACCGGCTCCTACAATGAGCAGTTCTTC. Translation: CASSYPEGTGSYNEQFF.

The chain is built from TRBV5-1 and TRBJ2-3, with 14 bases matching TRBD2. Losses at the gene ends were 2 bases for V and 4 bases for J; bases not matched to a gene: 3. Germline-derived CDR1 and CDR2 are SGHRS and YFSETQ. The CDR3 has 16 amino acids. CDR3: CASSLRTSGGPDTQYF. Written as DNA, the CDR3 is TGCGCCAGCAGCTTAAGGACTAGCGGGGGGCCAGATACGCAGTATTTT.

The V call is TRBV19, the J call TRBJ2-2; TRBD1 matches 9 bases. The V gene end was trimmed by 6 bases and the J gene end by 3 bases; junction bases not matched to a gene: 5. CDR1 is LNHDA and CDR2 is SQIVND in the germline V gene (reference sequence). This CDR3 spans 15 amino acids. The CDR3 sequence: CASRQQGADTGELFF. The CDR3 DNA reads TGTGCCAGTAGGCAACAGGGGGCGGACACCGGGGAGCTGTTTTTT.

The gene calls are TRBV6-1 and TRBJ2-2, with TRBD2 matching over 14 bases. The CDR3 loop spans 18 amino acids. Germline V gene lookup returns CDR1 MNHNS and CDR2 SASEGT. Trimming cost V 6 bases and J 4 bases; bases outside gene matches: 10. The CDR3 region is CASRERLAGGPGTGELFF. The CDR3 bases are TGTGCCAGCAGGGAAAGACTAGCGGGAGGGCCCGGCACCGGGGAGCTGTTTTTT.

The rearrangement links TRBV28 to TRBJ1-2; D is perhaps TRBD1 (6 bases). This CDR3 has 12 residues. Germline CDR1 MDHEN, CDR2 SYDVKM. V gave up 7 bases and J gave up 8 bases, with 14 bases separating them. The CDR3 DNA reads TGTGCCAGCAAACAGGGCGGTTTAGGCTACACCTTC. It specifies CASKQGGLGYTF.

The V gene is TRBV7-2, the J gene TRBJ2-1; D is perhaps TRBD2 (7 bases). The CDR3 totals 15 residues. Germline CDR1 and CDR2: SGHTA and FQGNSA. Trimming removed 5 bases from V and 9 bases from J, with 20 bases in between. The CDR3 loop reads CASSARGAVGGEQFF. In DNA, the CDR3 is TGTGCCAGCAGCGCCCGGGGGGCAGTGGGCGGTGAGCAGTTCTTC.

The chain recombines TRBV4-1 with TRBJ2-4; the match to TRBD2 covers 10 bases. The CDR3 totals 16 residues. Germline V lookup: CDR1 MGHRA, CDR2 YSYEKL. The V gene end was trimmed by 2 bases and the J gene end by 3 bases; junction bases not matched to a gene: 4. The CDR3 DNA is TGCGCCAGCAGCCAAACCGGACTAGCGGACAAAAACATTCAGTACTTC. Protein sequence: CASSQTGLADKNIQYF.

The J gene is TRBJ2-7, the V gene TRBV7-6; D uncertain. The CDR3 is 16 residues long. With 1 base removed from V and 3 bases from J, the gap between germline ends came to 16 bases. The germline gives CDR1 SGHVS, CDR2 FNYEAQ. As DNA, the CDR3 is TGTGCCAGCAGCTTAGTGGCTGGGCAGACGGTCTACGAGCAGTACTTC. Translated, it gives CASSLVAGQTVYEQYF.

This clone was detected once. This chain connects TRBV4-3 to TRBJ1-2, with a weak D call TRBD1 (6 bases). From germline, CDR1 is LGHNA and CDR2 YSLEER. Trimming removed 2 bases at V and 3 bases at J, with 7 bases between. This CDR3 is built from 13 residues. CDR3 in amino acids: CASSQTGYYGYTF. CDR3 bases: TGCGCCAGCAGCCAAACAGGGTACTATGGCTACACCTTC.

This clone was detected only a few times. CDR3 sequence: CASSPGTGTTNEKLFF. CDR3 DNA: TGCGCCAGCAGCCCCGGGACAGGGACGACTAATGAAAAACTGTTTTTT. This chain joins TRBV5-1 and TRBJ1-4; 9 nucleotides align to TRBD1. With V trimmed by 4 bases and J by 2 bases, 6 bases remained unmatched. Germline V gives CDR1 SGHRS, CDR2 YFSETQ. CDR3 length: 16 residues.

The chain links TRBV6-5 to TRBJ2-7, with 9 bases identical to TRBD1. The trim removed 6 bases at V and 3 bases at J, leaving 6 bases unmatched. CDR3 length: 14 amino acids. Germline V gene data show CDR1 as MNHEY and CDR2 as SVGAGI. The DNA of the CDR3 is TGTGCCAGCAGACCGACAGGGGGTGACTACGAGCAGTACTTC. This gives the protein CASRPTGGDYEQYF.

The J gene is TRBJ2-2, the V gene TRBV18; no clear D gene. The CDR3 contains 16 residues. The V gene lost 2 bases and the J gene lost 2 bases, with 12 bases spanning the gap. CDR1 and CDR2 from the germline V gene are KGHSH and LQKENI. CDR3 nucleotide sequence: TGTGCCAGCTCACCAGGTTGGCAGACTAACACCGGGGAGCTGTTTTTT. It specifies CASSPGWQTNTGELFF.

CDR3 sequence: CASSLRSRGTQYF. The CDR3 nucleotides are TGTGCCAGCAGTTTACGAAGCCGGGGGACCCAGTACTTC. This chain links TRBV12-3 or TRBV12-4 with TRBJ2-5; D perhaps matches TRBD2 (5 bases). The CDR3 consists of 13 residues. V was clipped by 2 bases and J by 7 bases, with 11 bases between them.

The rearrangement uses TRBV7-8 and TRBJ1-4; the match to TRBD1 covers 7 bases. The germline gives CDR1 SGHVS, CDR2 FQNEAQ. The CDR3 is 15 residues long. Trimming removed 5 bases from V and 2 bases from J; junction bases left unmatched: 5. The CDR3: CASSETGHTNEKLFF. For the CDR3, the DNA is TGTGCCAGCAGCGAGACAGGGCACACTAATGAAAAACTGTTTTTT.

The gene calls are TRBV6-6 and TRBJ1-6; D not resolved. The V and J ends lost 2 bases and 5 bases respectively, with 7 bases between them. The germline CDR1 and CDR2 sequences are MNHNY and SVGAGI (reference sequence). CDR3 length: 14 residues. The CDR3 spells CASSYIGDNSPLHF. CDR3 nucleotide sequence: TGTGCCAGCAGTTACATCGGGGATAATTCACCCCTCCACTTT.

V and J are TRBV28 and TRBJ1-1; the D gene is possibly TRBD1 (5 bases). There are 15 residues in the CDR3. CDR1 MDHEN and CDR2 SYDVKM come from the germline V gene. With 3 bases removed from V and 5 bases from J, the gap between germline ends came to 16 bases. The CDR3 here is CASSFRAGMWTEAFF. DNA of the CDR3: TGTGCCAGCAGTTTTCGGGCAGGGATGTGGACTGAAGCTTTCTTT.

This chain links TRBV24-1 with TRBJ2-1; D call uncertain. Looked up from germline, CDR1 is KGHDR and CDR2 is SFDVKD. The CDR3 extends over 11 amino acids. Trimming shortened V by 5 bases and J by 8 bases, and 6 bases separated the two germline ends. CDR3 in amino acids: CATSGGYEQFF. In DNA form, the CDR3 reads TGTGCCACCAGTGGTGGGTATGAGCAGTTCTTC.

The chain employs TRBV5-1 and TRBJ2-1; perhaps D is TRBD1 or TRBD2 (5 bases each). V was cut by 0 bases and J by 1 base, with 17 bases left in between. The germline gives CDR1 SGHRS, CDR2 YFSETQ. The CDR3 has 18 residues. DNA of the CDR3: TGCGCCAGCAGCTTGGTATTTTGGGGCGAGGGGTCCTACAATGAGCAGTTCTTC. Its protein product is CASSLVFWGEGSYNEQFF.

The chain joins TRBV19 to TRBJ2-2; a possible D gene is TRBD1 (6 bases). Germline CDR1 LNHDA, CDR2 SQIVND (reference sequence). The V end was cut by 5 bases, the J end by 0 bases, with 19 bases between. The CDR3 runs to 18 residues. The CDR3 DNA follows: TGTGCCAGTAGTGGGCAGGGGACCGCTGGTGCGAACACCGGGGAGCTGTTTTTT. Amino acid sequence: CASSGQGTAGANTGELFF.

In DNA form, the CDR3 reads TGCGCCAGCAGCCAAGATAGGGGGCTTGGAAATCAGCCCCAGCATTTT. Protein: CASSQDRGLGNQPQHF. The V call is TRBV4-3, the J call TRBJ1-5, with 7 bases fitting TRBD1. The CDR3 totals 16 residues. Trimming took 0 bases from V and 4 from J; bases not matched to a gene: 6. The germline CDR1 and CDR2 sequences are LGHNA and YSLEER.

V usage is TRBV6-1 and J usage is TRBJ1-5, with D unresolved. This CDR3 contains 17 residues. Germline CDR1 MNHNS, CDR2 SASEGT. V lost 1 base, J lost 0 bases, and 13 bases lay in between. CDR3 bases: TGTGCCAGCAGTGAAGGGCTATATTTTTATAGCAATCAGCCCCAGCATTTT. Amino acids: CASSEGLYFYSNQPQHF.

In this sample, this clone turned up a few times. The chain uses TRBV19 and TRBJ1-5; D is undetermined. Germline CDR1 and CDR2: LNHDA and SQIVND (reference sequence). CDR3 length: 13 amino acids. V lost 1 base, J lost 4 bases, and 5 bases lay in between. The CDR3 protein is CASSIGMNQPQHF. In DNA, the CDR3 is TGTGCCAGTAGTATAGGTATGAATCAGCCCCAGCATTTT.

The V and J genes are TRBV4-1 and TRBJ1-5, with D unresolved. The CDR3 is 16 residues long. CDR1 is MGHRA, CDR2 YSYEKL, per germline. V was shortened by 0 bases and J by 0 bases, with 9 bases between the two germline ends. The CDR3 DNA is TGCGCCAGCAGCCAAGATCGAGACCTTAGCAATCAGCCCCAGCATTTT. Translating it yields CASSQDRDLSNQPQHF.

The chain recombines TRBV6-5 with TRBJ2-1; D gene ambiguous. Germline V gene data show CDR1 as MNHEY and CDR2 as SVGAGI. This CDR3 region has 13 residues. V lost 2 bases and J lost 10, with 12 bases in between. The CDR3 sequence is CASSYPLAVEQFF. CDR3 bases: TGTGCCAGCAGTTACCCATTGGCGGTAGAGCAGTTCTTC.

The V call is TRBV13, the J call TRBJ2-7, with a possible D match to TRBD1 (5 bases). Germline values: CDR1 PRHDT, CDR2 FYEKMQ (reference sequence). V dropped 5 bases and J dropped 4 bases, with 15 bases sitting between them. There are 14 residues in the CDR3. The DNA of the CDR3 is TGTGCCAGCAGCCCGACCCTTAGGGGTTACGAGCAGTACTTC. Residues: CASSPTLRGYEQYF.

V and J are TRBV5-4 and TRBJ2-1; weak D call: TRBD2 (6 bases). Trimming pared 4 bases from V and 5 bases from J, leaving 10 bases between. In germline, CDR1 is SGHNT, CDR2 YYREEE (reference sequence). The CDR3 is 13 residues long. In nucleotides, the CDR3 is TGTGCCAGCAGCCAGACTAGTAACAATGAGCAGTTCTTC. This translates into CASSQTSNNEQFF.